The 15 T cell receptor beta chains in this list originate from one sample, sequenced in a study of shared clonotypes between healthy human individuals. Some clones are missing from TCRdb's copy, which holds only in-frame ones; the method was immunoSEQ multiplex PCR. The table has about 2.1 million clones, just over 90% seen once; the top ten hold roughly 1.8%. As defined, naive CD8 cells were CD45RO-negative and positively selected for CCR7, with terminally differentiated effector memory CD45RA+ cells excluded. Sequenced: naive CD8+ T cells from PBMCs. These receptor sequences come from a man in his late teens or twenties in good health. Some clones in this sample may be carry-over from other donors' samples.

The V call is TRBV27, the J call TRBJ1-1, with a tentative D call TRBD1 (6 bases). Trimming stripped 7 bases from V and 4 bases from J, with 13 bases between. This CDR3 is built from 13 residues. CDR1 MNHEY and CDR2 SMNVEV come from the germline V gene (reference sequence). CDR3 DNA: TGTGCCAGCAATTGGGGGCCTGGCACTGAAGCTTTCTTT. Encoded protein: CASNWGPGTEAFF.

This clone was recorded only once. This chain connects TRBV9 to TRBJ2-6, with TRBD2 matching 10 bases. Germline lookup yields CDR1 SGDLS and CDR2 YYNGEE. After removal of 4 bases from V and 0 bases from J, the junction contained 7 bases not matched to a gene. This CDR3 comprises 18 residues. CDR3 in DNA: TGTGCCAGCAGCAAAAGCGGGAGGGCCCTCTCTGGGGCCAACGTCCTGACTTTC. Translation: CASSKSGRALSGANVLTF. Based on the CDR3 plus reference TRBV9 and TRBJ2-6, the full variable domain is DSGVTQTPKHLITATGQRVTLRCSPRSGDLSVYWYQQSLDQGLQFLIQYYNGEERAKGNILERFSAQQFPDLHSELNLSSLELGDSALYFCASSKSGRALSGANVLTFGAGSRLTVL.

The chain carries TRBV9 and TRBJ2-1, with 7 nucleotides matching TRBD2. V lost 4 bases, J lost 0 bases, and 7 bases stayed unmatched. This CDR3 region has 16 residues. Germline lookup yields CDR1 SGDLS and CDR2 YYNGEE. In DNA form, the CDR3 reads TGTGCCAGCAGCCCTCGAGGCGGGAGCTCCTACAATGAGCAGTTCTTC. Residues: CASSPRGGSSYNEQFF.

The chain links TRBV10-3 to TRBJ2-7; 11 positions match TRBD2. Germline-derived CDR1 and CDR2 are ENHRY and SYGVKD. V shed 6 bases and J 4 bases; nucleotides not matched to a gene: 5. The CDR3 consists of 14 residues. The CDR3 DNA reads TGTGCCATCAGCACTAGCGGGAGATGGTACGAGCAGTACTTC. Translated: CAISTSGRWYEQYF.

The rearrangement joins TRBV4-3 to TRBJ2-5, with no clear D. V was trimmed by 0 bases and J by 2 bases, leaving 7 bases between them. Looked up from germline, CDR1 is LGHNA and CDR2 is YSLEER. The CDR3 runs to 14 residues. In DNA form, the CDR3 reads TGCGCCAGCAGCCAAGAAGCCCATCAAGAGACCCAGTACTTC. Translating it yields CASSQEAHQETQYF.

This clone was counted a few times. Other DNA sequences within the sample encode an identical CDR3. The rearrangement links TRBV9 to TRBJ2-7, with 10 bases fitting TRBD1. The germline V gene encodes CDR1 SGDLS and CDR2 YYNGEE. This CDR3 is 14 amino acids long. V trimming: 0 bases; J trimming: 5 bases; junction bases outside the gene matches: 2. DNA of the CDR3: TGTGCCAGCAGCGTAGGGGACAGGGGCCACGAGCAGTACTTC. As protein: CASSVGDRGHEQYF.

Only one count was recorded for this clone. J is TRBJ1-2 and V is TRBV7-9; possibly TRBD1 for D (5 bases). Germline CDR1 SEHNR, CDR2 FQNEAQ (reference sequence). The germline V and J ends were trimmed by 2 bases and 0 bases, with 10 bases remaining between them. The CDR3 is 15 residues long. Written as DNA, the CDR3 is TGTGCCAGCAGCTTAACAGGCGACCCTAACTATGGCTACACCTTC. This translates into CASSLTGDPNYGYTF.

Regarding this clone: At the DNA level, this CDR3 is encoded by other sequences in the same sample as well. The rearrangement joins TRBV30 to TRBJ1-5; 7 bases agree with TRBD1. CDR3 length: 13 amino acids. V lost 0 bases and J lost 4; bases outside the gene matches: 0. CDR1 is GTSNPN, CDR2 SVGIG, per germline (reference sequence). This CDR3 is CAWSVQGNQPQHF. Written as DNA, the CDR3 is TGTGCCTGGAGTGTACAGGGGAATCAGCCCCAGCATTTT.

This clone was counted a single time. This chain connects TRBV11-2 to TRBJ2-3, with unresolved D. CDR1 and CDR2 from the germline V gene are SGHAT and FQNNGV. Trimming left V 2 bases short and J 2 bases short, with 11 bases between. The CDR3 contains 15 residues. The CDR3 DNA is TGTGCCAGCAGCTTATCACGGATTAACACAGATACGCAGTATTTT. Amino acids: CASSLSRINTDTQYF.

CDR3 region: CASSEVYTNTEAFF. The CDR3 region has the DNA TGTGCCAGCAGTGAAGTCTACACGAACACTGAAGCTTTCTTT. The V and J genes are TRBV2 and TRBJ1-1; D gene ambiguous. Germline V gene sequence: CDR1 SNHLY, CDR2 FYNNEI. The V gene lost 1 base and the J gene lost 1 base, with 7 bases spanning the gap. This CDR3 contains 14 residues. The full variable domain, completed using reference TRBV2 and TRBJ1-1, is EPEVTQTPSHQVTQMGQEVILRCVPISNHLYFYWYRQILGQKVEFLVSFYNNEISEKSEIFDDQFSVERPDGSNFTLKIRSTKLEDSAMYFCASSEVYTNTEAFFGQGTRLTVV.

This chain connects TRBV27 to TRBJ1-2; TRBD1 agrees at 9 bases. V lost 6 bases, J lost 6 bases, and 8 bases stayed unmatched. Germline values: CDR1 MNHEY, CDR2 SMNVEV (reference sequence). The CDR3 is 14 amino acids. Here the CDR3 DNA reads TGTGCCAGCAGAACAACAGGGGGCTTAGATGGCTACACCTTC. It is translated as CASRTTGGLDGYTF.

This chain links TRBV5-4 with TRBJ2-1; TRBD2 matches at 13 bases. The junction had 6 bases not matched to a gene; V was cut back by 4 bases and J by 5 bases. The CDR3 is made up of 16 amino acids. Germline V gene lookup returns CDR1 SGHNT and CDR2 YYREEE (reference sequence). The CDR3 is CASSPPGLAGNNEQFF. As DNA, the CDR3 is TGTGCCAGCAGCCCCCCGGGACTAGCGGGGAACAATGAGCAGTTCTTC.

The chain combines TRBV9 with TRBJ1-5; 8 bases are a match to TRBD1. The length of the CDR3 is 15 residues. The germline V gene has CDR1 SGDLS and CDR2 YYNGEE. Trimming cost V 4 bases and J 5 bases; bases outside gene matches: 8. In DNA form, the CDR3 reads TGTGCCAGCAGCTCCGGCAGGGGGCCCGATCAGCCCCAGCATTTT. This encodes CASSSGRGPDQPQHF.

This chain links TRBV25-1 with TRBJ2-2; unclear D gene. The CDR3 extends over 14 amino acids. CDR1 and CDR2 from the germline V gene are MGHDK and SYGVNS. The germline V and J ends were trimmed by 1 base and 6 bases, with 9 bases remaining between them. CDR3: CASSEFRGAGELFF. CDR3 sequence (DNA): TGTGCCAGCAGTGAATTTCGTGGGGCCGGGGAGCTGTTTTTT.

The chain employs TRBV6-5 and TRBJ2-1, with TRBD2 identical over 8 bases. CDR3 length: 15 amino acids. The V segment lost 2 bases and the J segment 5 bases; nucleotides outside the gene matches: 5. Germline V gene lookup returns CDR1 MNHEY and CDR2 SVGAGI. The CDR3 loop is CASSYGGRRDNEQFF. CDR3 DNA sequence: TGTGCCAGCAGTTACGGCGGGAGGAGGGACAATGAGCAGTTCTTC.